A single sample is the source of the 19 T cell receptor beta chains below, sequenced in a study of response to subunit inactivated influenza vaccine. Each CDR3 protein is one row after TCRdb ran MiXCR on the RT-PCR reads. The top ten hold 1.5% to 2% of the sample, which has about 520,000 distinct CDR3 sequences, about 25% seen once. The sample in question was CD4+ T cells sorted from PBMCs, obtained 5 to 6 days after vaccination. The receptors stem from a man between 45 and 60 years old who received an inactivated influenza vaccine.

J is TRBJ1-6 and V is TRBV3-1; D is unresolved. Trimming shortened V by 5 bases and J by 7 bases, and 9 bases separated the two germline ends. CDR3 size: 13 residues. CDR1 and CDR2 from the germline V gene are LGHDT and YNNKEL (reference sequence). CDR3: CASSTVFNSPLHF. The CDR3 nucleotides are TGTGCCAGCAGCACCGTATTCAATTCACCCCTCCACTTT.

This clonotype was picked up a small number of times. The chain couples TRBV15 to TRBJ2-4, with D uncertain. CDR1 is LNHNV and CDR2 is YYDKDF in the germline V gene (reference sequence). Deletions cut 0 bases from V and 6 bases from J, with 9 bases between. This CDR3 comprises 14 residues. The CDR3 DNA reads as TGTGCCACCAGCAGAGATGTAGGTGGAAACATTCAGTACTTC. It specifies CATSRDVGGNIQYF.

The chain employs TRBV20-1 and TRBJ2-7; TRBD2 aligns across 10 bases. The CDR3 extends over 12 amino acids. Germline V gene sequence: CDR1 DFQATT, CDR2 SNEGSKA (reference sequence). V was pared by 5 bases and J by 5 bases, with 3 bases of the junction left unmatched. The CDR3 nucleotides read TGCAGTGCTTTAGCGGGGGGAAACGAGCAGTACTTC. Protein product: CSALAGGNEQYF.

The CDR3, as DNA: TGCGCCAGCTATTCCGGAGCCTATAATTCACCCCTCCACTTT. Encoded protein: CASYSGAYNSPLHF. The chain has TRBV5-1 and TRBJ1-6; no reliable D call. Trimming took 7 bases from V and 2 from J, leaving 10 bases between them. This CDR3 spans 14 amino acids. Germline V gene lookup returns CDR1 SGHRS and CDR2 YFSETQ.

The chain uses TRBV6-1 and TRBJ1-1; D gene ambiguous. The CDR3 has 15 amino acids. V dropped 4 bases and J dropped 3 bases, with 15 bases sitting between them. Looked up from germline, CDR1 is MNHNS and CDR2 is SASEGT. The CDR3 here is CASSVARAAYTEAFF. In nucleotides, the CDR3 is TGTGCCAGCAGTGTTGCTCGGGCGGCTTACACTGAAGCTTTCTTT.

This sequence joins TRBV3-1 and TRBJ1-1; the D gene is possibly TRBD1 (5 bases). Trimming shortened V by 4 bases and J by 6 bases, and 18 bases separated the two germline ends. Germline V gene data show CDR1 as LGHDT and CDR2 as YNNKEL (reference sequence). The CDR3 is 15 amino acids. CDR3 loop: CASSPRQRGVAEAFF. DNA for the CDR3: TGTGCCAGCAGCCCCCGACAGAGGGGTGTCGCTGAAGCTTTCTTT.

This clonotype has more than one count but fewer than ten. The chain employs TRBV11-2 and TRBJ2-2; no reliable D call. The CDR3 spans 14 residues. The V and J ends lost 5 bases and 7 bases respectively, with 14 bases between them. Germline V CDR1 and CDR2: SGHAT, FQNNGV. This CDR3 is CASSPGLKFGELFF. In DNA form, the CDR3 reads TGTGCCAGCAGCCCCGGTCTTAAGTTCGGGGAGCTGTTTTTT.

The table lists this clonotype with a few counts. The rearrangement joins TRBV5-1 to TRBJ2-1; TRBD1 agrees at 9 bases. After removal of 1 base from V and 8 bases from J, the junction contained 10 bases not matched to a gene. In germline, CDR1 is SGHRS, CDR2 YFSETQ. This CDR3 is built from 16 residues. The CDR3 DNA is TGCGCCAGCAGCTTGTTCTCCGGGACAGGGCCAGATGAGCAGTTCTTC. Amino acid sequence: CASSLFSGTGPDEQFF.

This clonotype was detected a few times. The rearrangement joins TRBV30 to TRBJ2-7; D call uncertain. Trimming took 0 bases from V and 6 from J, leaving 6 bases between them. The CDR3 length is 11 residues. Germline assignment: CDR1 GTSNPN and CDR2 SVGIG (reference sequence). The CDR3 reads CAWSVLAEQYF. CDR3 coding DNA: TGTGCCTGGAGTGTGCTTGCCGAGCAGTACTTC.

J is TRBJ2-3 and V is TRBV6-5, with D maybe TRBD2 (5 bases). Trimming pared 0 bases from V and 3 bases from J, leaving 10 bases between. The germline CDR1 and CDR2 sequences are MNHEY and SVGAGI. The CDR3 has 15 amino acids. The CDR3 loop reads CASSYSGSLTDTQYF. The CDR3 DNA follows: TGTGCCAGCAGTTACTCAGGGAGCCTTACAGATACGCAGTATTTT.

In this sample, this clonotype turned up many times. CDR3 DNA: TGTGCCAGCAGCAGGGACAGGGTGAGCGAGCAGTACTTC. It yields the protein CASSRDRVSEQYF. The chain recombines TRBV12-3 or TRBV12-4 with TRBJ2-7; 9 positions match TRBD1. V shed 6 bases, J shed 6 bases, and the junction held 6 bases outside the gene matches. The CDR3 has 13 residues.

The chain is built from TRBV5-5 and TRBJ2-5; tentatively, D is TRBD2 (6 bases). V was pared by 1 base and J by 4 bases, with 11 bases between. The CDR3 covers 14 residues. The germline CDR1 and CDR2 sequences are SGHKS and YYEKEE (reference sequence). The CDR3 sequence: CASSLSGRRETQYF. The CDR3 DNA reads TGTGCCAGCAGCTTGTCTGGGAGGAGAGAGACCCAGTACTTC.

In this sample, this clonotype turned up a few times. V usage is TRBV5-1 and J usage is TRBJ2-3; 9 bases match TRBD1. J lost 2 bases, V lost 4 bases, and 5 bases had no gene match. Germline assignment: CDR1 SGHRS and CDR2 YFSETQ. The CDR3 consists of 15 residues. The CDR3 is CASSRDRAITDTQYF. The CDR3 coding sequence is TGCGCCAGCAGCCGGGACAGGGCGATCACAGATACGCAGTATTTT. The whole variable domain, filled in from reference TRBV5-1 and TRBJ2-3, reads KAGVTQTPRYLIKTRGQQVTLSCSPISGHRSVSWYQQTPGQGLQFLFEYFSETQRNKGNFPGRFSGRQFSNSRSEMNVSTLELGDSALYLCASSRDRAITDTQYFGPGTRLTVL.

This sequence joins TRBV12-3 or TRBV12-4 and TRBJ2-7; 9 nucleotides align to TRBD1. The CDR3 extends over 15 amino acids. Germline trimming cut 5 bases from V and 5 bases from J; bases unmatched to any gene: 10. CDR3 sequence reads: CASSRTGTGSNEQYF. CDR3 in DNA: TGTGCCAGCAGTCGAACCGGGACAGGGTCCAACGAGCAGTACTTC.

This chain joins TRBV27 and TRBJ2-7; maybe TRBD1 (6 bases). Looked up from germline, CDR1 is MNHEY and CDR2 is SMNVEV (reference sequence). The CDR3 sequence is 15 residues long. V shed 5 bases and J shed 0 bases, with 14 bases lying between them. CDR3 protein: CASSAQGSYSYEQYF. CDR3 in DNA: TGTGCCAGCAGTGCTCAGGGGTCCTACTCCTACGAGCAGTACTTC.

This clonotype was counted a few times. This chain joins TRBV6-1 and TRBJ2-7, with TRBD2 identical over 7 bases. The CDR3 spans 15 residues. The J segment lost 4 bases and the V segment lost 5 bases, leaving 11 bases of the junction unmatched. Germline V gene sequence: CDR1 MNHNS, CDR2 SASEGT. The CDR3 spells CASSRTSGNGYEQYF. CDR3 DNA: TGTGCCAGCAGTAGGACTAGTGGCAATGGGTACGAGCAGTACTTC.

The rearrangement uses TRBV12-3 or TRBV12-4 and TRBJ1-5; 8 bases map to TRBD1. This CDR3 has 14 amino acids. V lost 5 bases and J lost 10; bases outside the gene matches: 10. CDR3 loop: CASSLQGGIFPQHF. The CDR3 region has the DNA TGTGCCAGCAGTCTACAGGGGGGCATCTTTCCCCAGCATTTT.

The chain carries TRBV3-1 and TRBJ2-2; D unresolved. Germline CDR1 is LGHDT and CDR2 is YNNKEL (reference sequence). V was pared by 4 bases and J by 7 bases, with 19 bases between. This CDR3 is built from 16 residues. Written as DNA, the CDR3 is TGTGCCAGCAGCCCCAGAAGTCTCAGCTCAAGCGGGGAGCTGTTTTTT. It yields the protein CASSPRSLSSSGELFF.

The chain employs TRBV5-4 and TRBJ2-2; D unresolved. V lost 4 bases and J 5 bases, leaving 9 bases between the germline ends. Per germline, CDR1 SGHNT and CDR2 YYREEE (reference sequence). The CDR3 runs to 13 residues. CDR3 amino acids: CASSPRTTGELFF. CDR3 bases: TGTGCCAGCAGCCCCAGGACGACCGGGGAGCTGTTTTTT.